This entry lists 19 T cell receptor beta chains sequenced from one sample in a study of T-cell memory formation after mild COVID-19. MiXCR, run by TCRdb on the 5' RACE reads, gives a single entry per CDR3 protein. The sample consists of about 350,000 distinct CDR3 sequences, 12% to 15% of them appearing once. Sequencing was done on a sample of PBMCs or a T cell subset sorted from them (not recorded which). All receptors come from a young man who had mild COVID-19 (a few samples of this study predate the infection). Cell type and time point are not known.

The chain combines TRBV3-2 with TRBJ2-7. TRBV3-2 is described as a pseudogene. The CDR3 length is 14 residues. CDR3 sequence (DNA): TGTGCCAGCAGCCATCCACCTCTCTCCTACGAGCAGTACGTC. Translated: CASSHPPLSYEQYV.

This clonotype has ten or more counts. The chain recombines TRBV12-5 with TRBJ1-2, with D unresolved. With 1 base removed from V and 0 bases from J, the gap between germline ends came to 3 bases. This CDR3 is built from 13 residues. Germline CDR1 reads LGHNT; CDR2 reads FRNRAP. CDR3 in DNA: TGTGCTAGTGGTTTGGCGGCTAACTATGGCTACACCTTC. It codes for CASGLAANYGYTF.

A few counts support this clonotype. The chain carries TRBV5-1 and TRBJ1-2; D is unresolved. The CDR3 loop spans 17 amino acids. The germline CDR1 and CDR2 sequences are SGHRS and YFSETQ. V shed 0 bases and J shed 7 bases, with 22 bases lying between them. CDR3 amino acids: CASSLDLRGQRTAGYTF. As DNA, the CDR3 is TGCGCCAGCAGCTTGGATCTCCGGGGTCAAAGGACGGCTGGCTACACCTTC.

This clonotype appeared a few times. The chain is built from TRBV7-2 and TRBJ2-1; TRBD2 matches 9 bases. The CDR3 runs 13 residues. The junction had 5 bases not matched to a gene; V was cut back by 10 bases and J by 4 bases. CDR1 SGHTA and CDR2 FQGNSA come from the germline V gene. DNA of the CDR3: TGTGCCACCCAGCGGGGGGTATACAATGAGCAGTTCTTC. Its protein product is CATQRGVYNEQFF.

The genes are TRBV6-1 and TRBJ1-1; 9 bases fit TRBD1. With V trimmed by 5 bases and J by 6 bases, 13 bases remained unmatched. The CDR3 spans 16 residues. In germline, CDR1 is MNHNS, CDR2 SASEGT. The CDR3 loop is CASSPRTGVDDAEAFF. CDR3 bases: TGTGCCAGCAGTCCCAGGACAGGGGTGGATGACGCTGAAGCTTTCTTT.

The rearrangement joins TRBV3-1 to TRBJ1-2; the D is unclear. Trimming shortened V by 3 bases and J by 4 bases, and 12 bases separated the two germline ends. The germline V gene encodes CDR1 LGHDT and CDR2 YNNKEL (reference sequence). This CDR3 region has 14 residues. CDR3 residues: CASSQSGMSYGYTF. CDR3 DNA sequence: TGTGCCAGCAGCCAGTCGGGGATGAGCTATGGCTACACCTTC.

This clonotype occurred many times. The CDR3 here is CASSPAGGLDEQFF. The CDR3 DNA sequence: TGTGCCAGCTCACCCGCGGGGGGGCTTGATGAGCAGTTCTTC. The rearrangement uses TRBV18 and TRBJ2-1; 9 bases map to TRBD2. The V and J ends lost 3 bases and 8 bases, in that order; junction bases with no gene match: 5. Germline-derived CDR1 and CDR2 are KGHSH and LQKENI. The CDR3 loop spans 14 amino acids.

This clonotype was counted a single time. The V call is TRBV23-1, the J call TRBJ2-5; D is unresolved. TRBV23-1 falls under the ORF class, with uncertain function. The germline V and J ends were trimmed by 4 bases and 1 base, with 7 bases remaining between them. This CDR3 contains 13 residues. The CDR3 sequence: CASSRPSQETQYF. The DNA for the CDR3 is TGCGCCAGCAGTCGACCCAGCCAAGAGACCCAGTACTTC.

This clonotype appeared many times. J is TRBJ2-3 and V is TRBV4-1; the D is unclear. Trimming removed 0 bases at V and 0 bases at J, with 10 bases between. Germline V CDR1 and CDR2: MGHRA, YSYEKL. The CDR3 consists of 16 residues. In DNA form, the CDR3 reads TGCGCCAGCAGCCAAGAATGGACGCCCAGCACAGATACGCAGTATTTT. Its protein is CASSQEWTPSTDTQYF.

The rearrangement uses TRBV20-1 and TRBJ2-7, with TRBD2 matching 10 bases. The CDR3 extends over 16 amino acids. Germline CDR1 and CDR2: DFQATT and SNEGSKA (reference sequence). V shed 3 bases and J 2 bases; nucleotides not matched to a gene: 10. The CDR3 nucleotides read TGCAGTGCTAGCTACCTTAGCGGGGGGACTACCTACGAGCAGTACTTC. It specifies CSASYLSGGTTYEQYF.

This clonotype was counted a few times. The J gene is TRBJ2-7, the V gene TRBV7-2; D is possibly TRBD1 or TRBD2 (6 bases each). Germline loops: CDR1 SGHTA, CDR2 FQGNSA. Trimming removed 0 bases from V and 2 bases from J, with 11 bases in between. CDR3 length equals 15 residues. The CDR3 nucleotides are TGTGCCAGCAGCTTAGCGGACGGGGGCGCCTACGAGCAGTACTTC. Amino acids: CASSLADGGAYEQYF.

The chain joins TRBV5-1 to TRBJ2-5; 10 bases are a match to TRBD2. Germline V lookup: CDR1 SGHRS, CDR2 YFSETQ. Unmatched junction bases numbered 10, after V lost 0 bases and J lost 5 bases. This CDR3 comprises 17 residues. The CDR3 reads CASSLALSGGAQETQYF. The CDR3 bases are TGCGCCAGCAGCTTGGCCCTGAGCGGGGGGGCCCAGGAGACCCAGTACTTC.

The chain joins TRBV2 to TRBJ1-1; possible D gene TRBD1, 6 bases. The V gene's germline CDR1 is SNHLY and CDR2 FYNNEI. V lost 6 bases, J lost 6 bases, and 11 bases lay in between. The CDR3 is 12 residues long. The CDR3 region is CASRQTGPEAFF. In DNA, the CDR3 is TGTGCCAGCAGGCAGACAGGTCCTGAAGCTTTCTTT.

The chain uses TRBV9 and TRBJ2-3, with D perhaps being TRBD1 or TRBD2 (5 bases each). This CDR3 is 16 amino acids long. Germline assignment: CDR1 SGDLS and CDR2 YYNGEE. V shed 3 bases and J shed 1 base, with 15 bases lying between them. The DNA of the CDR3 is TGTGCCAGCAGCGACCGGGCAGGGAGTCGCACAGATACGCAGTATTTT. Translating it yields CASSDRAGSRTDTQYF.

The rearrangement links TRBV7-9 to TRBJ2-1, with 9 bases lining up with TRBD2. V dropped 3 bases and J dropped 6; count of bases not matched to a gene: 6. The CDR3 runs to 15 residues. Germline lookup yields CDR1 SEHNR and CDR2 FQNEAQ (reference sequence). The CDR3 loop reads CASSLASGVSNEQFF. CDR3 DNA sequence: TGTGCCAGCAGCTTGGCTAGCGGGGTATCCAATGAGCAGTTCTTC.

This clonotype was counted between two and nine times. In DNA form, the CDR3 reads TGTGCCAGCTCACGAGGAGGTTACGAGCAGTACGTC. Translated: CASSRGGYEQYV. The rearrangement uses TRBV18 and TRBJ2-7, with a tentative D call TRBD2 (5 bases). Trimming took off 4 bases at V and 4 bases at J, with 8 bases between the two ends. Germline V gives CDR1 KGHSH, CDR2 LQKENI. The CDR3 runs 12 residues.

The sample holds a few counts of this clonotype. This sequence joins TRBV11-1 and TRBJ2-1; no definite D call. The CDR3 has 15 amino acids. Looked up from germline, CDR1 is SGHAT and CDR2 is FQDESV (reference sequence). Between the trimmed V and J ends, which lost 5 bases and 2 bases, there was a span of 13 bases. In DNA form, the CDR3 reads TGTGCCAGCAGCCTTCGTAAACGGGCCTACAATGAGCAGTTCTTC. Its protein is CASSLRKRAYNEQFF.

This clonotype was found a few times. The V call is TRBV5-6, the J call TRBJ1-1; TRBD1 matches at 7 bases. This CDR3 has 14 amino acids. V trimming: 4 bases; J trimming: 4 bases; junction bases outside the gene matches: 7. Germline V gene lookup returns CDR1 SGHDT and CDR2 YYEEEE. CDR3 amino acids: CASSGTQGPTEAFF. The CDR3 DNA reads as TGTGCCAGCAGCGGAACACAGGGGCCCACTGAAGCTTTCTTT.

This clonotype was counted between two and nine times. The genes are TRBV4-3 and TRBJ1-6; D ambiguous. CDR3 length: 20 amino acids. Trimming stripped 3 bases from V and 14 bases from J, with 35 bases between. In germline, CDR1 is LGHNA, CDR2 YSLEER. CDR3 bases: TGCGCCAGCAGCCACCACCCAACCGGGCCGGAAGGACCCCCTGTCGGAACCCTCCACTTT. Its protein product is CASSHHPTGPEGPPVGTLHF.